The TCR beta chain described here comes from a study of T cell repertoires in cytomegalovirus infection. About the study: Shared public TCR beta signatures pointed to both CMV infection and a matching HLA type.

This clonotype was recorded many times. Its antigen is currently unknown. TCRdb re-called the reads through MiXCR, storing one row per CDR3 protein. The sample contains under 350,000 distinct CDR3 sequences, 9.6% of which appear only once. General study results and limits: Identification of carriers of CMV plus the relevant HLA was achieved through cumulative public TCR beta family frequency. What dominated the ex vivo response were HLA-C-restricted CMV-specific TCR beta clonotypes.

Germline lookup yields CDR1 MNHEY and CDR2 SMNVEV (reference sequence). V was shortened by 3 bases and J by 8 bases, with 13 bases between the two germline ends. The CDR3 is 13 residues long. This clonotype originated in a human donor in good health (CMV status not recorded). Some clones in this sample may be carry-over from other donors' samples. Sequencing input: PBMCs. The chain recombines TRBV27 with TRBJ1-2, with unresolved D. The CDR3 protein is CASSFGPVQGYTF. In DNA form, the CDR3 reads TGTGCCAGCAGTTTTGGGCCAGTCCAAGGCTACACCTTC.